These 18 T cell receptor beta chains came from one sample sequenced in a study of T cells in Graves' hyperthyroidism and ophthalmopathy (dated by TCRdb to the late 2010s). The library was prepared using multiplex PCR. The sequencing machine was an Illumina HiSeq 2000. Amplification of TCR beta CDR3 regions was carried out from RNA transcripts. A first-round RT-PCR of the TCR CDR3 used the HTBI primer set with the Qiagen OneStep RT-PCR kit. Clones were called with MiXCR by TCRdb after fastp trimmed the public reads at Q25, and only in-frame beta chains were retained. Each entry merges the rows of one CDR3 protein and shows their most common DNA and genes. In all, the sample holds under 350,000 distinct CDR3 sequences, and around 15% of those were seen once. The top ten constitute roughly 8.2% of the sample. The sample taken for sequencing was blood. The receptor set was obtained from a woman in her 40s with Graves' hyperthyroidism.

This clonotype was detected many times. This sequence joins TRBV12-3 or TRBV12-4 and TRBJ2-7; D is ambiguous. This CDR3 comprises 12 residues. Trimming removed 2 bases from V and 4 bases from J, with 6 bases in between. For the CDR3, the DNA is TGTGCCAGCAGTTTAAACGGGTACGAGCAGTACTTC. Amino acid sequence: CASSLNGYEQYF.

Ten or more counts support this clonotype. The rearrangement links TRBV20-1 to TRBJ2-7; 9 nucleotides match TRBD1. Germline V gene lookup returns CDR1 DFQATT and CDR2 SNEGSKA (reference sequence). After removal of 5 bases from V and 3 bases from J, the junction contained 5 bases not matched to a gene. The CDR3 is 13 residues long. Here the CDR3 reads CSALPGQGYEQYF. The CDR3 DNA reads TGCAGTGCTTTACCGGGACAGGGCTACGAGCAGTACTTC.

Comment on this clonotype: A read error is possible here, since a much larger clone lies one base away. V usage is TRBV19 and J usage is TRBJ2-7, with 11 bases fitting TRBD1. The J call may be mistaken, given a closer DNA end match to TRBJ2-1. The length of the CDR3 is 15 residues. In germline, CDR1 is LNHDA, CDR2 SQIVND (reference sequence). The CDR3 region is CASQPGTGGVYEQFF. The CDR3 DNA reads TGTGCCAGCCAACCCGGGACAGGGGGAGTCTACGAGCAGTTCTTC.

Ten or more counts support this clonotype. The chain uses TRBV2 and TRBJ1-5; D is unresolved. V dropped 2 bases and J dropped 2 bases, with 10 bases sitting between them. Looked up from germline, CDR1 is SNHLY and CDR2 is FYNNEI. CDR3 length: 15 residues. CDR3 coding DNA: TGTGCCAGCAGTGAAACGAGGGAGCGCAATCAGCCCCAGCATTTT. It encodes CASSETRERNQPQHF.

As for this clonotype: A read error may account for a junction end that differs from germline. J is TRBJ2-2 and V is TRBV6-5; D is perhaps TRBD1 (5 bases). Germline CDR1 is MNHEY and CDR2 is SVGAGI. This CDR3 comprises 15 residues. The chain's CDR3 is CASTYQGSGTGELFF. The CDR3 DNA follows: TGTGCCAGCACTTACCAGGGCAGTGGGACCGGGGAGCTGTTTTTT.

In this sample, this clonotype turned up many times. This sequence joins TRBV6-1 and TRBJ1-2; D ambiguous. The V end lost 7 bases, the J end lost 4 bases, and 13 bases lay between the germline ends. The CDR3 loop spans 13 amino acids. The germline V gene encodes CDR1 MNHNS and CDR2 SASEGT. The CDR3 DNA reads as TGTGCCAGCATGGTTCAGCCCGCCTATGGCTACACCTTC. Its protein product is CASMVQPAYGYTF.

This clonotype has a count of ten or more. The chain is built from TRBV3-1 and TRBJ2-3, with 8 bases matching TRBD2. Germline CDR1 is LGHDT and CDR2 is YNNKEL (reference sequence). The CDR3 totals 16 residues. The trim removed 8 bases at V and 1 base at J, leaving 11 bases unmatched. CDR3 residues: CASPTGTRTGTDTQYF. Written as DNA, the CDR3 is TGTGCCAGCCCTACCGGGACTAGAACTGGCACAGATACGCAGTATTTT.

This clonotype came up many times. The CDR3 nucleotides are TGCGCCAGCAGCTTGTTGGGCGGGAGGGCCCACGAGCAGTACTTC. It translates to CASSLLGGRAHEQYF. V is TRBV5-1 and J is TRBJ2-7; 9 bases align to TRBD2. This CDR3 contains 15 residues. From germline, CDR1 is SGHRS and CDR2 YFSETQ. Trimming removed 1 base from V and 5 bases from J; junction bases left unmatched: 7.

In DNA form, the CDR3 reads TGTGCCAGCAGCCATGAAGGGGGGGAGACCCAGTACTTC. This sequence encodes CASSHEGGETQYF. This chain uses TRBV3-1 with TRBJ2-5; D may match TRBD1 or TRBD2 (6 bases each). The CDR3 has 13 amino acids. Trimming stripped 3 bases from V and 5 bases from J, with 10 bases between. The germline V gene encodes CDR1 LGHDT and CDR2 YNNKEL (reference sequence).

As for this clonotype: A clone one base away is much larger, so this may be a read error. This sequence joins TRBV28 and TRBJ2-1, with 10 bases fitting TRBD2. The DNA end is a closer match to TRBJ2-7, so the J assignment may be wrong. The V gene's germline CDR1 is MDHEN and CDR2 SYDVKM. The CDR3 contains 16 residues. The CDR3 DNA sequence: TGTGCCAGCAGTCTAAATAGCGGGAGGCTTTACAATGAGCAGTACTTC. This sequence encodes CASSLNSGRLYNEQYF.

This clonotype was counted once. It may be a read error: a sequence one base away is much more abundant. The CDR3 DNA reads TGTGCCAGCAGCGCTAGGAGCCAAATAGCGGGAGGGGCCGAGCAGTACTTC. Encoded protein: CASSARSQIAGGAEQYF. The gene calls are TRBV7-9 and TRBJ2-7; TRBD2 matches at 11 bases. Germline V gene sequence: CDR1 SEHNR, CDR2 FQNEAQ (reference sequence). Unmatched junction bases numbered 15, after V lost 5 bases and J lost 6 bases. The CDR3 contains 17 residues.

This clonotype was seen repeatedly, ten times or more. The rearrangement uses TRBV11-2 and TRBJ2-1, with TRBD2 as a possible D gene (7 bases). The V end lost 1 base, the J end lost 7 bases, and 17 bases lay between the germline ends. The germline CDR1 and CDR2 sequences are SGHAT and FQNNGV. CDR3 length: 16 residues. The CDR3 is CASSLGGMGGRNEQFF. CDR3 bases: TGTGCCAGCAGCTTAGGTGGGATGGGGGGGCGGAATGAGCAGTTCTTC. Complete variable domain (other parts from reference TRBV11-2 and TRBJ2-1): EAGVAQSPRYKIIEKRQSVAFWCNPISGHATLYWYQQILGQGPKLLIQFQNNGVVDDSQLPKDRFSAERLKGVDSTLKIQPAKLEDSAVYLCASSLGGMGGRNEQFFGPGTRLTVL.

This clonotype has a count of ten or more. The chain couples TRBV10-3 to TRBJ1-1, with D perhaps matching TRBD1 (5 bases). There are 13 residues in the CDR3. With 11 bases removed from V and 11 bases from J, the gap between germline ends came to 24 bases. Per the germline V gene, CDR1 is ENHRY and CDR2 is SYGVKD. CDR3 DNA sequence: TGTGCCCTTTCCCCTGACAGTATCCTTGGGGCTTTCTTT. The encoded protein is CALSPDSILGAFF.

This clonotype was seen many times. The chain links TRBV28 to TRBJ2-1, with a weak D call TRBD2 (5 bases). The germline gives CDR1 MDHEN, CDR2 SYDVKM. The CDR3 spans 16 residues. V was pared by 8 bases and J by 5 bases, with 22 bases between. As DNA, the CDR3 is TGTGCCAGCGGCATAAACAAAGGATTAGCGAACAATGAGCAGTTCTTC. Translating it yields CASGINKGLANNEQFF.

This clonotype has ten or more counts. This chain links TRBV2 with TRBJ1-4; 8 positions agree with TRBD1. There are 13 residues in the CDR3. Trimming removed 11 bases from V and 8 bases from J; junction bases left unmatched: 10. Per the germline V gene, CDR1 is SNHLY and CDR2 is FYNNEI. The CDR3 nucleotides read TGTGCCGGCTGCAGGGGGCTACAAGAAAAACTGTTTTTT. It codes for CAGCRGLQEKLFF.

This clonotype was recorded at least ten times. The genes are TRBV11-2 and TRBJ2-1; 11 bases line up with TRBD1. Trimming removed 3 bases from V and 9 bases from J; junction bases left unmatched: 7. This CDR3 has 15 residues. Germline loops: CDR1 SGHAT, CDR2 FQNNGV. The CDR3 loop reads CASSFFRTGGGEQFF. The CDR3 nucleotides read TGTGCCAGCAGCTTTTTCAGGACAGGGGGCGGTGAGCAGTTCTTC.

This clonotype was detected ten times or more. CDR3 bases: TGTGCCAGCAGCTTTCAAGTCTACAATGAGCAGTTCTTC. This gives the protein CASSFQVYNEQFF. The V and J genes are TRBV7-2 and TRBJ2-1; D is undetermined. This CDR3 has 13 amino acids. The germline V and J ends were trimmed by 3 bases and 3 bases, with 6 bases remaining between them. Germline lookup yields CDR1 SGHTA and CDR2 FQGNSA.

This clonotype was recorded a few times. This chain joins TRBV3-1 and TRBJ2-1, with TRBD2 matching over 11 bases. This CDR3 has 18 amino acids. Per the germline V gene, CDR1 is LGHDT and CDR2 is YNNKEL (reference sequence). V trimming: 1 base; J trimming: 7 bases; junction bases outside the gene matches: 12. The CDR3 loop is CASSQALAGGLRLNEQFF. DNA of the CDR3: TGTGCCAGCAGCCAAGCCTTAGCGGGAGGGCTTAGGCTTAATGAGCAGTTCTTC.